Presented here are 2 T cell receptor beta chains from one specimen sequenced in a study of blood T cell repertoires in COVID-19. Profiling relied on immunoSEQ multiplex PCR, and the TCRdb table lists in-frame clones only, not all of them. The sample shows some 100,000 clones, around four fifths of them seen only once. Sequenced sample: peripheral blood. These receptors were collected from a man aged 65-85 years with active or convalescent COVID-19.

This clone has a count of ten or more. J is TRBJ1-2 and V is TRBV6-5; 9 bases line up with TRBD1. Germline V lookup: CDR1 MNHEY, CDR2 SVGAGI. CDR3 length equals 12 residues. After removal of 5 bases from V and 7 bases from J, the junction contained 2 bases not matched to a gene. CDR3 in amino acids: CASSQTGGGYTF. CDR3 DNA: TGTGCCAGCAGTCAGACAGGGGGTGGCTACACCTTC.

This clone was found a few times. The gene calls are TRBV2 and TRBJ2-1; D is unresolved. CDR1 is SNHLY, CDR2 FYNNEI, per germline. This CDR3 contains 16 residues. The germline V and J ends were trimmed by 3 bases and 2 bases, with 14 bases remaining between them. CDR3: CASSEARWYTYNEQFF. CDR3 nucleotides: TGTGCCAGCAGTGAGGCTAGATGGTACACCTACAATGAGCAGTTCTTC.